The sequence of this T cell receptor (beta chain) was determined in a study of sequential checkpoint blockade in melanoma. As for the study in general: Randomization was 1:1 between first-line nivolumab→ipilimumab and ipilimumab→nivolumab. Each arm's sequence ended with maintenance nivolumab.

The protocol was immunoSEQ multiplex PCR, while the TCRdb copy is restricted to in-frame clones and leaves out a portion. Of several thousand clones listed, roughly 77% were seen once; the top ten hold about a quarter. There are 15 residues in the CDR3. CDR1 is LNHDA and CDR2 is SQIVND in the germline V gene (reference sequence). V lost 3 bases to trimming and J lost 4 bases, with 16 bases between them. Treatment described: randomized to nivolumab then ipilimumab (arm A) or the reverse (arm B). None of the patients previously received DNA-damaging chemotherapy. Live CD3+CD8+ CD19− CD56− cells were sorted from PBMCs.

This receptor was obtained from a human donor with melanoma. The source was CD8+ T cells sorted from blood (inferred from file names), collected from a patient given nivolumab and ipilimumab in sequence. V gene TRBV19 combines with J gene TRBJ2-7, with D maybe TRBD1 (6 bases). The CDR3 here is CASSISAGDGYEQYF. As DNA, the CDR3 is TGTGCCAGTAGTATTTCGGCAGGGGATGGTTACGAGCAGTACTTC. Full variable domain (missing parts from reference TRBV19 and TRBJ2-7): DGGITQSPKYLFRKEGQNVTLSCEQNLNHDAMYWYRQDPGQGLRLIYYSQIVNDFQKGDIAEGYSVSREKKESFPLTVTSAQKNPTAFYLCASSISAGDGYEQYFGPGTRLTVT.